Presented here are 18 T cell receptor beta chains from one specimen sequenced in a study of blood T cell repertoires in COVID-19. Profiled with immunoSEQ multiplex PCR; TCRdb holds only in-frame clones, not every one. This table holds about 45,000 clones, 89% found once. The specimen sequenced was peripheral blood. The receptors stem from a human donor in a cohort sampled during active COVID-19.

The V and J genes are TRBV27 and TRBJ2-7, with 7 bases aligning to TRBD1. The CDR3 sequence is 16 residues long. V was pared by 5 bases and J by 4 bases, with 14 bases of the junction left unmatched. Germline CDR1 is MNHEY and CDR2 is SMNVEV (reference sequence). The CDR3 DNA sequence: TGTGCCAGCAGTGCCTTTAACCCGACAGGGAATTACGAGCAGTACTTC. This encodes CASSAFNPTGNYEQYF.

The gene calls are TRBV5-3 and TRBJ1-6, with a weak D call TRBD1 (5 bases). TRBV5-3 counts as an open reading frame of uncertain function. The CDR3 is 17 residues long. Trimming removed 0 bases from V and 10 bases from J, with 20 bases in between. In DNA, the CDR3 is TGTGCCAGAAGCTTGGTTCAGGGTCCGGTTGTCTTGTCACCCCTCCACTTT. The encoded protein is CARSLVQGPVVLSPLHF.

This clone is a singleton in its sample. The genes are TRBV11-2 and TRBJ1-1; 7 bases are shared with TRBD1. With V trimmed by 6 bases and J by 4 bases, 11 bases remained unmatched. The germline gives CDR1 SGHAT, CDR2 FQNNGV. The CDR3 totals 15 residues. CDR3 sequence: CASRPIQGTGTEAFF. In nucleotides, the CDR3 is TGTGCCAGCAGACCGATACAGGGGACGGGCACTGAAGCTTTCTTT.

The gene calls are TRBV23-1 and TRBJ2-7; possible D gene TRBD1, 5 bases. TRBV23-1 is labeled an ORF, and its function is uncertain. The CDR3 has 13 residues. V was trimmed by 3 bases and J by 4 bases, leaving 10 bases between them. The CDR3 reads CASSHDRPYEQYF. CDR3 coding DNA: TGCGCCAGCAGTCATGACAGACCATACGAGCAGTACTTC.

The rearrangement uses TRBV6-5 and TRBJ2-7, with D perhaps matching TRBD2 (7 bases). Looked up from germline, CDR1 is MNHEY and CDR2 is SVGAGI. The CDR3 runs to 14 residues. The V end lost 6 bases, the J end lost 6 bases, and 18 bases lay between the germline ends. CDR3 amino acids: CASRAGQANFEQYF. The CDR3 bases are TGTGCCAGCAGAGCGGGACAAGCAAACTTCGAGCAGTACTTC.

The chain employs TRBV20-1 and TRBJ2-7; 7 nucleotides line up with TRBD2. Losses at the gene ends were 3 bases for V and 4 bases for J; bases not matched to a gene: 0. Germline V lookup: CDR1 DFQATT, CDR2 SNEGSKA (reference sequence). The CDR3 consists of 11 residues. CDR3 DNA sequence: TGCAGTGCTAGGGGAGGGTACGAGCAGTACTTC. This encodes CSARGGYEQYF.

The CDR3 coding sequence is TGTGCCAGCAGCTTAGTCCGCGCCCCTGAAGCTTTCTTT. The encoded protein is CASSLVRAPEAFF. The chain joins TRBV11-2 to TRBJ1-1; D is unresolved. The CDR3 loop spans 13 amino acids. V dropped 1 base and J dropped 6 bases, with 9 bases sitting between them. The V gene's germline CDR1 is SGHAT and CDR2 FQNNGV. Based on the CDR3 plus reference TRBV11-2 and TRBJ1-1, the full variable domain is EAGVAQSPRYKIIEKRQSVAFWCNPISGHATLYWYQQILGQGPKLLIQFQNNGVVDDSQLPKDRFSAERLKGVDSTLKIQPAKLEDSAVYLCASSLVRAPEAFFGQGTRLTVV.

The V and J genes are TRBV19 and TRBJ2-7, with 12 bases lining up with TRBD1. The germline gives CDR1 LNHDA, CDR2 SQIVND (reference sequence). The J segment lost 6 bases and the V segment lost 3 bases, leaving 6 bases of the junction unmatched. CDR3 length: 15 residues. The CDR3 reads CASSIGTGGMGEQYF. Written as DNA, the CDR3 is TGTGCCAGTAGTATCGGGACAGGGGGCATGGGCGAGCAGTACTTC.

V gene TRBV19 combines with J gene TRBJ1-2; TRBD1 agrees at 8 bases. The germline V gene has CDR1 LNHDA and CDR2 SQIVND (reference sequence). The CDR3 spans 13 residues. Trimming took 6 bases from V and 5 from J; bases not matched to a gene: 5. In nucleotides, the CDR3 is TGTGCCAGTAGGGGGGACAGGAGGTATGGCTACACCTTC. Amino acids: CASRGDRRYGYTF.

This chain connects TRBV9 to TRBJ1-4; a weak D match, TRBD1 (6 bases). The V end was cut by 4 bases, the J end by 0 bases, with 10 bases between. This CDR3 is 15 amino acids long. Germline CDR1 SGDLS, CDR2 YYNGEE. The CDR3 region is CASSNTGSTNEKLFF. The DNA of the CDR3 is TGTGCCAGCAGCAACACAGGGTCAACTAATGAAAAACTGTTTTTT.

The chain couples TRBV10-2 to TRBJ1-6; the match to TRBD1 covers 8 bases. CDR3 length equals 14 residues. CDR1 WSHSY and CDR2 SAAADI come from the germline V gene. V trimming: 8 bases; J trimming: 11 bases; junction bases outside the gene matches: 11. Written as DNA, the CDR3 is TGCGCCAGCTCCGGACAGGGAAATGTAGCACCCCTCCACTTT. This encodes CASSGQGNVAPLHF.

This clone was picked up a small number of times. The V call is TRBV7-9, the J call TRBJ1-2; D call uncertain. CDR1 and CDR2 (germline): SEHNR, FQNEAQ (reference sequence). V was shortened by 5 bases and J by 4 bases, with 23 bases between the two germline ends. CDR3 length: 17 amino acids. Here the CDR3 reads CASSPSGSGFGFYGYTF. CDR3 coding DNA: TGTGCCAGCAGCCCTAGCGGGTCGGGATTCGGCTTCTATGGCTACACCTTC.

This rearrangement joins TRBV27 to TRBJ1-1, with a weak D call TRBD1 (5 bases). Germline-derived CDR1 and CDR2 are MNHEY and SMNVEV (reference sequence). The CDR3 length is 15 residues. V lost 6 bases to trimming and J lost 6 bases, with 20 bases between them. Here the CDR3 reads CASRTGGDYRAEAFF. The CDR3 DNA is TGTGCCAGCAGAACCGGAGGGGACTATAGGGCTGAAGCTTTCTTT.

The table lists this clone with a few counts. This chain uses TRBV27 with TRBJ1-2; no definite D call. The CDR3 is 13 residues long. Germline V gene data show CDR1 as MNHEY and CDR2 as SMNVEV (reference sequence). V lost 2 bases and J 4 bases, leaving 8 bases between the germline ends. The CDR3 region has the DNA TGTGCCAGCAGTTTAACTGGTTTCTATGGCTACACCTTC. As protein: CASSLTGFYGYTF.

The chain employs TRBV14 and TRBJ1-3, with 8 bases lining up with TRBD1. The trim removed 6 bases at V and 2 bases at J, leaving 0 bases unmatched. Germline V lookup: CDR1 SGHDN, CDR2 FVKESK. The CDR3 runs to 13 residues. The CDR3 sequence: CASRTGAGNTIYF. The CDR3 bases are TGTGCCAGCAGGACAGGGGCTGGAAACACCATATATTTT.

The V gene is TRBV7-8, the J gene TRBJ1-1; tentative D call: TRBD1 (6 bases). Trimming removed 5 bases from V and 6 bases from J, with 22 bases in between. CDR3 length: 16 residues. The V gene's germline CDR1 is SGHVS and CDR2 FQNEAQ. The CDR3 DNA reads TGTGCCAGCAGCCCACGGGACACCGCTTATTTACCTGAAGCTTTCTTT. Translation: CASSPRDTAYLPEAFF.

V is TRBV5-6 and J is TRBJ1-2; 7 bases fit TRBD1. There are 16 residues in the CDR3. Per the germline V gene, CDR1 is SGHDT and CDR2 is YYEEEE. V lost 4 bases, J lost 1 base, and 10 bases stayed unmatched. For the CDR3, the DNA is TGTGCCAGCAGCCCGCAGGGGACAGCTAGTAACTATGGCTACACCTTC. Encoded protein: CASSPQGTASNYGYTF.

This clone was recorded only once. The rearrangement uses TRBV27 and TRBJ2-7; 7 bases line up with TRBD1. With V trimmed by 3 bases and J by 3 bases, 2 bases remained unmatched. The CDR3 consists of 13 residues. The germline V gene encodes CDR1 MNHEY and CDR2 SMNVEV (reference sequence). The CDR3 spells CASSLGQNYEQYF. The CDR3 DNA is TGTGCCAGCAGTTTGGGACAGAACTACGAGCAGTACTTC.